The text below deals with one TCR beta chain. The antigen remains undetermined. Germline values: CDR1 LGHDT, CDR2 YNNKEL (reference sequence). CDR3 size: 19 residues. Losses at the gene ends were 7 bases for V and 1 base for J; bases not matched to a gene: 17. The source of the sample is a study of TIL therapy for anti-PD-1-resistant metastatic lung cancer. Study information: Median tumor PD-L1 proportion score was 5.5% to 6.5%. Most patients had lung adenocarcinoma; four tumors were EGFR-mutant, two ALK-rearranged; half smoked currently or formerly.

General study points: This highly selected cohort may not generalize to typical lung cancer patients. Many TIL product clones were absent from baseline tumor, suggesting clonal contraction.

As to time point: pre-treatment sample, taken before nivolumab and TIL therapy. The tumor samples were excised metastases, mostly pleural nodules or supraclavicular lymph nodes. The immunoSEQ assay was v3. Assay used: immunoSEQ multiplex PCR; TCRdb lists only in-frame clones, some missing. Of about 100,000 clones in the sample, just over 65% were seen once. V usage is TRBV3-1 (or the pseudogene TRBV3-2) and J usage is TRBJ2-3, with 10 bases identical to TRBD2. The source is a person between 25 and 79 years old with non-small cell lung cancer. The specimen comprised tumor tissue, sampled at baseline. CDR3 coding DNA: TGTGCCAGCACCTCATACTCACACTGGACTAGCGGAGGCACAGATACGCAGTATTTT. This sequence encodes CASTSYSHWTSGGTDTQYF.